The 26 T cell receptor beta chains below were found in one sample sequenced in a study of blood T cell repertoires in COVID-19. The repertoire was sequenced with immunoSEQ multiplex PCR; TCRdb's copy has only in-frame clones and lacks some. The data contain about 83,000 clones, 85% to 90% of them singletons. The material sequenced was peripheral blood. All receptors derive from a man at least 80 years old with active or convalescent COVID-19.

The chain links TRBV5-1 to TRBJ1-1; the D gene is possibly TRBD1 (5 bases). V lost 4 bases to trimming and J lost 1 base, with 11 bases between them. Germline V lookup: CDR1 SGHRS, CDR2 YFSETQ. CDR3 length: 14 residues. CDR3 loop: CASSVTGANTEAFF. The CDR3 nucleotides are TGCGCCAGCAGCGTTACAGGAGCGAACACTGAAGCTTTCTTT.

This clone was seen only once. The chain uses TRBV10-2 and TRBJ2-1, with 10 bases fitting TRBD2. This CDR3 is 14 amino acids long. Germline assignment: CDR1 WSHSY and CDR2 SAAADI. V was clipped by 4 bases and J by 8 bases; unmatched bases: 5. The CDR3: CASSGSGRFYEQFF. As DNA, the CDR3 is TGCGCCAGCAGTGGTAGCGGGAGGTTCTATGAGCAGTTCTTC.

This chain links TRBV2 with TRBJ1-5; D may be TRBD1 (6 bases). The V gene lost 7 bases and the J gene lost 9 bases, with 19 bases spanning the gap. CDR1 is SNHLY and CDR2 is FYNNEI in the germline V gene. The CDR3 is 14 residues long. CDR3 protein: CASIKQGPGMPQHF. CDR3 nucleotide sequence: TGTGCCAGCATCAAACAGGGACCTGGTATGCCCCAGCATTTT.

This rearrangement joins TRBV7-9 to TRBJ1-1, with TRBD1 matching 7 bases. The junction had 11 bases not matched to a gene; V was cut back by 7 bases and J by 0 bases. CDR3 length equals 16 residues. Per the germline V gene, CDR1 is SEHNR and CDR2 is FQNEAQ (reference sequence). CDR3 loop: CASTRGRGTMNTEAFF. The DNA of the CDR3 is TGTGCCAGCACCCGGGGCAGGGGGACGATGAACACTGAAGCTTTCTTT.

The chain couples TRBV2 to TRBJ1-1; maybe TRBD1 (6 bases). Trimming removed 5 bases from V and 3 bases from J, with 10 bases in between. Germline CDR1 SNHLY, CDR2 FYNNEI. CDR3 length: 13 amino acids. Here the CDR3 reads CASSYRAYTEAFF. The DNA of the CDR3 is TGTGCCAGCAGTTACAGGGCGTACACTGAAGCTTTCTTT.

This clone came up once. The J gene is TRBJ1-2, the V gene TRBV4-1; TRBD1 matches 11 bases. Germline V gene data show CDR1 as MGHRA and CDR2 as YSYEKL. With 1 base clipped from V and 4 bases from J, the junction kept 8 bases outside the gene matches. This CDR3 spans 17 amino acids. The CDR3 DNA is TGCGCCAGCAGCCAAGGTTGGACAGGGGGCGCCGGCTATGGCTACACCTTC. Translated: CASSQGWTGGAGYGYTF.

CDR3 sequence: CASSTSRSRSSGANVLTF. The CDR3 coding sequence is TGTGCCAGCTCAACCTCACGGAGCCGAAGCTCTGGGGCCAACGTCCTGACTTTC. The chain carries TRBV18 and TRBJ2-6; D remains unclear. V lost 5 bases, J lost 0 bases, and 17 bases lay in between. In germline, CDR1 is KGHSH, CDR2 LQKENI. This CDR3 is built from 18 residues.

This sequence joins TRBV4-1 and TRBJ2-2; D is possibly TRBD1 (6 bases). Trimming cost V 4 bases and J 0 bases, with 12 bases left between them. CDR1 and CDR2 from the germline V gene are MGHRA and YSYEKL. The CDR3 runs 16 residues. As DNA, the CDR3 is TGCGCCAGCAGCCTCACAGGGTTCGCGAACACCGGGGAGCTGTTTTTT. As protein: CASSLTGFANTGELFF.

This clone was observed a handful of times. V usage is TRBV19 and J usage is TRBJ1-5; D gene ambiguous. Trimming took 7 bases from V and 0 from J, leaving 10 bases between them. The germline V gene encodes CDR1 LNHDA and CDR2 SQIVND (reference sequence). This CDR3 has 14 amino acids. The CDR3 coding sequence is TGTGCCAGTAATGCGGGGTATAGCAATCAGCCCCAGCATTTT. Its translation is CASNAGYSNQPQHF.

CDR3 in amino acids: CASSPRPGQGTSPLHF. As DNA, the CDR3 is TGTGCCAGCAGCCCGCGGCCGGGACAGGGTACGTCACCCCTCCACTTT. The chain is built from TRBV11-2 and TRBJ1-6, with 9 bases lining up with TRBD1. Germline CDR1 SGHAT, CDR2 FQNNGV. The CDR3 is made up of 16 amino acids. The V and J ends lost 5 bases and 10 bases, in that order; junction bases with no gene match: 12.

The chain uses TRBV28 and TRBJ2-1, with TRBD1 identical over 12 bases. V dropped 6 bases and J dropped 2; count of bases not matched to a gene: 8. The CDR3 runs 17 residues. Germline V gene lookup returns CDR1 MDHEN and CDR2 SYDVKM. CDR3 in DNA: TGTGCCAGCAGGGGACAGGGGGCTGGAGTTACCTACAATGAGCAGTTCTTC. Translation gives CASRGQGAGVTYNEQFF. Full variable domain (missing parts from reference TRBV28 and TRBJ2-1): DVKVTQSSRYLVKRTGEKVFLECVQDMDHENMFWYRQDPGLGLRLIYFSYDVKMKEKGDIPEGYSVSREKKERFSLILESASTNQTSMYLCASRGQGAGVTYNEQFFGPGTRLTVL.

The chain couples TRBV5-1 to TRBJ2-1; the D is unclear. The V end lost 0 bases, the J end lost 2 bases, and 6 bases lay between the germline ends. This CDR3 is built from 14 residues. Germline V gives CDR1 SGHRS, CDR2 YFSETQ. The chain's CDR3 is CASSLGLTYNEQFF. The CDR3 nucleotides read TGCGCCAGCAGCTTGGGACTGACCTACAATGAGCAGTTCTTC.

This clone was found once. V is TRBV6-5 and J is TRBJ2-3; D may be TRBD1 (6 bases). The germline CDR1 and CDR2 sequences are MNHEY and SVGAGI. The CDR3 runs to 13 residues. Trimming cost V 6 bases and J 5 bases, with 12 bases left between them. The CDR3 sequence is CASSRQAEDTQYF. CDR3 bases: TGTGCCAGCAGCAGACAGGCTGAAGATACGCAGTATTTT.

The chain couples TRBV24-1 to TRBJ2-3, with 7 bases that match TRBD1. Trimming at V came to 4 bases and at J to 4 bases, leaving 7 bases not matched to a gene. The CDR3 consists of 15 residues. Germline V lookup: CDR1 KGHDR, CDR2 SFDVKD. Here the CDR3 DNA reads TGTGCCACCAGTGACCCCGGGACAGTGCCAGATACGCAGTATTTT. This codes for CATSDPGTVPDTQYF.

This sequence joins TRBV6-5 and TRBJ1-4; no clear D. The CDR3 is 15 amino acids. Trimming removed 0 bases from V and 0 bases from J, with 5 bases in between. Looked up from germline, CDR1 is MNHEY and CDR2 is SVGAGI. CDR3 nucleotide sequence: TGTGCCAGCAGTTACTCTGGCACAACTAATGAAAAACTGTTTTTT. Translating it yields CASSYSGTTNEKLFF.

J is TRBJ1-5 and V is TRBV2, with no clear D. Trimming stripped 1 base from V and 0 bases from J, with 10 bases between. The germline V gene encodes CDR1 SNHLY and CDR2 FYNNEI. The CDR3 is 16 amino acids. The CDR3, as DNA: TGTGCCAGCAGTGAAGGTGTTACCTATAGCAATCAGCCCCAGCATTTT. Amino acid sequence: CASSEGVTYSNQPQHF.

V gene TRBV28 combines with J gene TRBJ2-7; D is ambiguous. There are 14 residues in the CDR3. The germline V gene has CDR1 MDHEN and CDR2 SYDVKM. Between the trimmed V and J ends, which lost 5 bases and 6 bases, there was a span of 17 bases. CDR3 residues: CASSPLSLPLEQYV. The CDR3 DNA reads as TGTGCCAGCAGTCCCCTTTCCCTACCCCTCGAGCAGTACGTC.

The V gene is TRBV2, the J gene TRBJ1-1; D is unclear. This CDR3 region has 14 residues. CDR1 is SNHLY, CDR2 FYNNEI, per germline. The V and J ends lost 6 bases and 5 bases respectively, with 16 bases between them. The CDR3 loop reads CASRRELSRTEAFF. As DNA, the CDR3 is TGTGCCAGCAGGAGGGAACTCTCGAGGACTGAAGCTTTCTTT. Based on the CDR3 plus reference TRBV2 and TRBJ1-1, the full variable domain is EPEVTQTPSHQVTQMGQEVILRCVPISNHLYFYWYRQILGQKVEFLVSFYNNEISEKSEIFDDQFSVERPDGSNFTLKIRSTKLEDSAMYFCASRRELSRTEAFFGQGTRLTVV.

This chain uses TRBV6-5 with TRBJ1-4; D not certain. V was cut by 3 bases and J by 0 bases, with 11 bases left in between. The CDR3 has 16 amino acids. CDR1 is MNHEY and CDR2 is SVGAGI in the germline V gene. In DNA, the CDR3 is TGTGCCAGCAGTTATCGGGGTAGAGCAACTAATGAAAAACTGTTTTTT. It codes for CASSYRGRATNEKLFF.

The chain carries TRBV18 and TRBJ2-3, with 8 bases identical to TRBD1. V was pared by 2 bases and J by 5 bases, with 6 bases of the junction left unmatched. CDR1 KGHSH and CDR2 LQKENI come from the germline V gene. The CDR3 totals 15 residues. The CDR3 region has the DNA TGTGCCAGCTCACCATTTCAGGGGGCCGAAGATACGCAGTATTTT. Amino acid sequence: CASSPFQGAEDTQYF.

The chain uses TRBV3-1 (or the pseudogene TRBV3-2) and TRBJ2-3, with 12 nucleotides matching TRBD2. Trimming removed 3 bases from V and 1 base from J; junction bases left unmatched: 2. Germline V CDR1 and CDR2: LGHDT, YNNKEL (reference sequence). This CDR3 is 16 amino acids long. The DNA for the CDR3 is TGTGCCAGCAGCCACCGACTAGCGGGGGGCACAGATACGCAGTATTTT. This translates into CASSHRLAGGTDTQYF.

About this clone itself: One end of the junction does not line up with germline, which may come from a read error. The chain employs TRBV18 and TRBJ1-2, with 8 nucleotides matching TRBD1. CDR3 size: 19 residues. Germline V gene lookup returns CDR1 KGHSH and CDR2 LQKENI. CDR3 residues: CASSPRTGQTGAINYSYTF. In DNA, the CDR3 is TGTGCCAGCTCACCACGAACCGGACAGACAGGGGCAATTAACTATAGCTACACCTTC. The variable domain in full, completed from reference TRBV18 and TRBJ1-2, reads NAGVMQNPRHLVRRRGQEARLRCSPMKGHSHVYWYRQLPEEGLKFMVYLQKENIIDESGMPKERFSAEFPKEGPSILRIQQVVRGDSAAYFCASSPRTGQTGAINYSYTFGSGTRLTVV.

The J gene is TRBJ1-2, the V gene TRBV2; TRBD1 matches at 8 bases. Germline loops: CDR1 SNHLY, CDR2 FYNNEI. V lost 4 bases to trimming and J lost 4 bases; unmatched junction nucleotides: 11. The CDR3 totals 16 residues. CDR3 residues: CASSARTGLISYGYTF. The CDR3 DNA reads as TGTGCCAGCAGTGCCCGGACAGGGCTAATCAGCTATGGCTACACCTTC.

This sequence joins TRBV5-1 and TRBJ2-1, with 15 positions matching TRBD2. CDR3 length: 18 residues. Germline CDR1 is SGHRS and CDR2 is YFSETQ. Trimming cost V 4 bases and J 2 bases; bases outside gene matches: 7. The CDR3 DNA follows: TGCGCCAGCAGCGTATGGACTAGCGGGGGGGTTGCCTACAATGAGCAGTTCTTC. It is translated as CASSVWTSGGVAYNEQFF.

The V and J genes are TRBV29-1 and TRBJ2-3; 10 bases match TRBD2. The CDR3 is 16 residues long. Germline V gene data show CDR1 as SQVTM and CDR2 as ANQGSEA. Losses at the gene ends were 0 bases for V and 4 bases for J; bases not matched to a gene: 7. The CDR3 sequence: CSVEDNLAGDADTQYF. The CDR3 DNA sequence: TGCAGCGTTGAAGACAACCTAGCGGGAGACGCAGATACGCAGTATTTT.

The V and J genes are TRBV9 and TRBJ2-3, with D possibly TRBD2 on 5 matching bases. Trimming removed 6 bases from V and 4 bases from J, with 15 bases in between. Looked up from germline, CDR1 is SGDLS and CDR2 is YYNGEE. This CDR3 is 14 amino acids long. CDR3 nucleotide sequence: TGTGCCAGCACGGGAACCACCTTCCCAGATACGCAGTATTTT. As protein: CASTGTTFPDTQYF.